The T cell receptor (beta chain) described here comes from a study of shared clonotypes between healthy human individuals. Study results and limitations: The generation probabilities recorded for non-shared clonotypes fell below those of clonotypes shared by all four donors.

At a deep level, the assay was run. TCRdb keeps only in-frame clones here, not all; method: immunoSEQ multiplex PCR. The sample has about 2 million clones; around 96% are singletons. Germline lookup yields CDR1 MNHEY and CDR2 SVGAGI. The CDR3 length is 16 residues. The V gene end was trimmed by 4 bases and the J gene end by 6 bases; junction bases not matched to a gene: 11. Terminally differentiated effector memory CD45RA+ cells were left out of the naive CD8 fraction, which was CD45RO-negative and positively selected for CCR7. Regarding this clone: The antigen is undetermined.

Sequencing input: naive CD8+ T cells sorted from blood. The V and J genes are TRBV6-5 and TRBJ2-3; 9 bases match TRBD2. The sequence derives from a man younger than 35 in good health. In DNA form, the CDR3 reads TGTGCCAGCAGTTCCAATAGCGGGGGTGTCACCGATACGCAGTATTTT. Protein sequence: CASSSNSGGVTDTQYF.